Listed below are T cell receptor beta chains from one sample, sequenced in a study of blood T cell repertoires in COVID-19. Clones were read by immunoSEQ multiplex PCR, and TCRdb kept only the in-frame ones, dropping some. The sample includes approximately 120,000 clones, 75% to 90% of them seen just once. Input material: peripheral blood. These receptors were obtained from a woman aged 80 or older with COVID-19, enrolled during active disease. Each CDR3 is given without its conserved first and last residue.

>TRBV6-5|TRBJ2-3
ASSPVGNTQY
>TRBV28|TRBJ1-2
AVQRADGYT
>TRBV5-4|TRBJ2-3
ASSFLAGGSTDTQY
>TRBV7-9|TRBJ1-1
ASSHYPTTGTIEAF
>TRBV6-2/TRBV6-3|TRBJ2-5
ASSSHSGYQETQY
>TRBV7-9|TRBJ2-3
ASSLIGDITDTQY
>TRBV28|TRBJ1-5
ASSPYSNQPQH
>TRBV23-1|TRBJ2-7
AIDPLDPGQGRYEQY
>TRBV5-6|TRBJ1-2
ASSFGGQGYT
>TRBV19|TRBJ1-3
ASSIDRTGLLSGNTIY
>TRBV28|TRBJ2-1
ASRFSGSSYNEQF
>TRBV3-1/TRBV3-2|TRBJ1-1
ASSPPFLNTEAF
>TRBV5-1|TRBJ1-1
ASSLGGRGSTEAF
>TRBV19|TRBJ2-1
ASSTRSLAGEQF
>TRBV7-2|TRBJ1-2
ASSFPGGIDYGYT
>TRBV15|TRBJ1-5
ATSSPTGGSNQPQH
>TRBV19|TRBJ1-6
ASRPTGGNSPLH
>TRBV28|TRBJ2-1
AVQVRDNEQF
>TRBV4-3|TRBJ1-1
ASSQEFQGDTEAF
>TRBV15|TRBJ2-1
ATSGRDYQTNEQF